The clone carrying this T cell receptor (beta chain) was counted between two and nine times. The data were produced by immunoSEQ multiplex PCR, yet TCRdb's version contains in-frame clones alone and is incomplete. The table records 250,000 to 300,000 clones, approximately 82% of them present only once. The data belong to a study of blood T cell repertoires in COVID-19. Study overall: PBMCs, B-cell-depleted T cells, or T cells provided the cDNA or gDNA that made up the material.

Trimming removed 9 bases from V and 6 bases from J, with 18 bases in between. From germline, CDR1 is LNHDA and CDR2 SQIVND (reference sequence). CDR3 length equals 14 residues. Sequenced: peripheral blood. The V gene is TRBV19, the J gene TRBJ1-5, with D possibly being TRBD1 (5 bases). The receptor comes from a man aged 55-75 years who had recovered from COVID-19. The CDR3 region has the DNA TGTGCCAGCAATGACGCCGGGGGGATTCAGCCCCAGCATTTT. It is translated as CASNDAGGIQPQHF.